This TCR beta chain is drawn from a study of radiotherapy plus CTLA-4 blockade in lung cancer. With 5 bases clipped from V and 6 bases from J, the junction kept 5 bases outside the gene matches. The CDR3 sequence is 15 residues long. Germline-derived CDR1 and CDR2 are SGHNT and YYREEE (reference sequence). This clone was counted only a few times. Its target is unknown. Only in-frame clones appear in the TCRdb table, and some are missing; sequencing was by immunoSEQ multiplex PCR. This sample has approximately 47,000 clones, with roughly 60% found just once. General study results and limits: Some TCR clones had been derived from tumors. These clones expanded in peripheral blood after radiotherapy plus ipilimumab.

Chemo-refractory metastatic non-small-cell lung cancer patients underwent focal radiation alongside CTLA-4 blockade with ipilimumab. Sequenced here: peripheral blood, sampled from a patient treated with radiotherapy plus ipilimumab. V gene TRBV5-4 combines with J gene TRBJ1-6; 10 bases match TRBD1. This receptor was identified in a human donor with non-small cell lung cancer who had a partial response to radiotherapy plus ipilimumab. DNA of the CDR3: TGTGCCAGCAGAAGCCGGACAGGGGGTAATTCACCCCTCCACTTT. This sequence encodes CASRSRTGGNSPLHF.